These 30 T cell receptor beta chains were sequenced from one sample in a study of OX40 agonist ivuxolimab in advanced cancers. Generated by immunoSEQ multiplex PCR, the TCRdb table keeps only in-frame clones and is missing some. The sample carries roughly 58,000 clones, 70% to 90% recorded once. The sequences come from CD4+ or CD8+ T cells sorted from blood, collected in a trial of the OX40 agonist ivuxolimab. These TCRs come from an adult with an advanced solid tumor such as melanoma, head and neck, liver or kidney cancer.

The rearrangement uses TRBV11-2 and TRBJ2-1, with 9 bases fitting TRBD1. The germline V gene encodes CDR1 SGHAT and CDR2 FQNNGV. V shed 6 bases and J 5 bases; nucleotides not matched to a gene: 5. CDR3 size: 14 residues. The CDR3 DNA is TGTGCCAGCAGACCGGGACAGGGACACAATGAGCAGTTCTTC. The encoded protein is CASRPGQGHNEQFF.

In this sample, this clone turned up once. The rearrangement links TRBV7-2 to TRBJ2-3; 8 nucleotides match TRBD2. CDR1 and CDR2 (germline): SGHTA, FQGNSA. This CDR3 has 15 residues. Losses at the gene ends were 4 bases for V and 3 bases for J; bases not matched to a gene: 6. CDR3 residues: CASSSRGAATDTQYF. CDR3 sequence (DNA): TGTGCCAGCAGCTCGCGGGGGGCCGCGACAGATACGCAGTATTTT.

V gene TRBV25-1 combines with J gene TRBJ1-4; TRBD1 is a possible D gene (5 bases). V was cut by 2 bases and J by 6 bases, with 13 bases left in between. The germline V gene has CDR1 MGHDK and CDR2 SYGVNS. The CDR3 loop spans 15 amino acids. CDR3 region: CASSERGSQYEKLFF. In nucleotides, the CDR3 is TGTGCCAGCAGTGAACGGGGGAGCCAGTATGAAAAACTGTTTTTT.

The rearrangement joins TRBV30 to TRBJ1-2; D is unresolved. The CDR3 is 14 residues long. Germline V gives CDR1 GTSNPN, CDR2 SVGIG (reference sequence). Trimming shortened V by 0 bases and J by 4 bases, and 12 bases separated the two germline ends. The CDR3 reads CAWSVGSFSYGYTF. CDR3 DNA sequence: TGTGCCTGGAGTGTAGGCAGCTTTAGCTATGGCTACACCTTC.

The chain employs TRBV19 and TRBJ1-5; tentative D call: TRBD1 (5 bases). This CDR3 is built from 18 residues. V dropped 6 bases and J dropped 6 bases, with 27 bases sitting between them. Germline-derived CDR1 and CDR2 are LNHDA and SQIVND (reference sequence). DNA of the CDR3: TGTGCCAGTAGCTTTGCCCCGAGAGGGGCGGGATATGGTCAGCCCCAGCATTTT. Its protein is CASSFAPRGAGYGQPQHF. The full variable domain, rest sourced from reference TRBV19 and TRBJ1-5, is DGGITQSPKYLFRKEGQNVTLSCEQNLNHDAMYWYRQDPGQGLRLIYYSQIVNDFQKGDIAEGYSVSREKKESFPLTVTSAQKNPTAFYLCASSFAPRGAGYGQPQHFGDGTRLSIL.

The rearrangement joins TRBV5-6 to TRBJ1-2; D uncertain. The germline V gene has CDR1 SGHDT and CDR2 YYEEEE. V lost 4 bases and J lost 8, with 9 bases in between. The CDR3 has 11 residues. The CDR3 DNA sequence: TGTGCCAGCAGCGTGGAGGCGGGCTACACCTTC. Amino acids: CASSVEAGYTF.

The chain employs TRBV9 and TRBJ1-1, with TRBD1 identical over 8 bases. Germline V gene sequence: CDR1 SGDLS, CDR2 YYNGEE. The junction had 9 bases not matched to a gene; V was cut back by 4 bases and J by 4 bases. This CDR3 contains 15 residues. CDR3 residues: CASSSSPGGLTEAFF. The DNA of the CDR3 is TGTGCCAGCAGCTCCTCCCCAGGGGGCCTCACTGAAGCTTTCTTT.

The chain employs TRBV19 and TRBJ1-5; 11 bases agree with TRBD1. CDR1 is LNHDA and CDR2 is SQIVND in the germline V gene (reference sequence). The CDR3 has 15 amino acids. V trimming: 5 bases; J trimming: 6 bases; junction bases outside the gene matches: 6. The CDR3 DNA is TGTGCCAGTAGTCCTCGGGACAGGGGGAGTCAGCCCCAGCATTTT. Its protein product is CASSPRDRGSQPQHF.

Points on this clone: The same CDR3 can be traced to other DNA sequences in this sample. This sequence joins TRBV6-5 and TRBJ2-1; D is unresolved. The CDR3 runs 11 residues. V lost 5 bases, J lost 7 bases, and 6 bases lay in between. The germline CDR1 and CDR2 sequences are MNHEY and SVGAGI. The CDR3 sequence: CASSKRNEQFF. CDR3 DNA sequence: TGTGCCAGCAGTAAACGGAATGAGCAGTTCTTC.

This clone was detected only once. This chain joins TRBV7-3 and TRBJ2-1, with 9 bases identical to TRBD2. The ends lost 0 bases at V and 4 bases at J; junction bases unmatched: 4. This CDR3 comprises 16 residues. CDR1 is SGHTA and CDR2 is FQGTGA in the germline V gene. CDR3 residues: CASSLTFSGGYNEQFF. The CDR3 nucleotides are TGTGCCAGCAGCTTAACCTTTAGCGGGGGATACAATGAGCAGTTCTTC.

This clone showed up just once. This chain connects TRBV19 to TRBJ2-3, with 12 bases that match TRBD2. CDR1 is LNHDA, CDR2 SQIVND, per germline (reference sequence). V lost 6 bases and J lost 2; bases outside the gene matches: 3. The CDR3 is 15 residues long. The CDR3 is CASRTSGGDTDTQYF. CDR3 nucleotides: TGTGCCAGTAGGACTAGCGGGGGAGACACAGATACGCAGTATTTT.

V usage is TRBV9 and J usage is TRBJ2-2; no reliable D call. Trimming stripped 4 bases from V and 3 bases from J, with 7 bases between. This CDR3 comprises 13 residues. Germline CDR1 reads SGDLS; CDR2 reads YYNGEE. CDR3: CASSHIYTGELFF. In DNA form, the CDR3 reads TGTGCCAGCAGCCATATCTACACCGGGGAGCTGTTTTTT.

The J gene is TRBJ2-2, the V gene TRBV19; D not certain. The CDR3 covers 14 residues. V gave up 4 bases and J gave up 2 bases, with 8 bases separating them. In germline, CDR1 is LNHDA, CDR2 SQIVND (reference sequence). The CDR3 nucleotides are TGTGCCAGTAGTACTCTCAGAAACACCGGGGAGCTGTTTTTT. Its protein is CASSTLRNTGELFF.

Written as DNA, the CDR3 is TGTGCCAGTAGTAGGGCTAGCGGGAGGGCCGGAACCGGGGAGCTGTTTTTT. This translates into CASSRASGRAGTGELFF. The chain carries TRBV19 and TRBJ2-2, with 12 bases identical to TRBD2. V trimming: 4 bases; J trimming: 5 bases; junction bases outside the gene matches: 8. The CDR3 consists of 17 residues. Germline V gene sequence: CDR1 LNHDA, CDR2 SQIVND (reference sequence).

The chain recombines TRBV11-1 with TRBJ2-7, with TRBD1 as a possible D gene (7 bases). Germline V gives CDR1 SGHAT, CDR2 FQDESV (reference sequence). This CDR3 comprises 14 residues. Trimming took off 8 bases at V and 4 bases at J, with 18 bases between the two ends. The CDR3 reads CASASDPGGYEQYF. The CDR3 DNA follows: TGTGCCAGCGCCTCCGATCCAGGGGGGTACGAGCAGTACTTC.

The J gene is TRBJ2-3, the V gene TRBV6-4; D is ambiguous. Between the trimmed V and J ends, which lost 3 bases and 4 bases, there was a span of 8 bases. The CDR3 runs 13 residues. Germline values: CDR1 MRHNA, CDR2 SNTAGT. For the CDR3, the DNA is TGTGCCAGCAGTGAATCGCCGGCAGATACGCAGTATTTT. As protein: CASSESPADTQYF.

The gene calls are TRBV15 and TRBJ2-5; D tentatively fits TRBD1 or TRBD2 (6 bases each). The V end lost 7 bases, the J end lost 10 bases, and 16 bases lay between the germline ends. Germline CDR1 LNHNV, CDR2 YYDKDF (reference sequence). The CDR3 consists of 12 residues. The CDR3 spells CATKARRGVQYF. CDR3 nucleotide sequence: TGTGCCACCAAGGCACGGAGGGGGGTCCAGTACTTC.

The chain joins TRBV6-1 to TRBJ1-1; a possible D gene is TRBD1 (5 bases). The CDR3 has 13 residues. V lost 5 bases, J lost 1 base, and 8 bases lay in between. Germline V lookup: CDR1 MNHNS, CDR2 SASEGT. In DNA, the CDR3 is TGTGCCAGCAGTCCCCAGGGGAACACTGAAGCTTTCTTT. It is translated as CASSPQGNTEAFF.

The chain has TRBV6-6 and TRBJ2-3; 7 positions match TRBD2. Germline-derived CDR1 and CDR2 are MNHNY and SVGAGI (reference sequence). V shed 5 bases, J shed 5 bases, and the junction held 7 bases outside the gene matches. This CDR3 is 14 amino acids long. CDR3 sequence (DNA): TGTGCCAGCAGTACCACTAGCGCGAGAGATACGCAGTATTTT. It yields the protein CASSTTSARDTQYF.

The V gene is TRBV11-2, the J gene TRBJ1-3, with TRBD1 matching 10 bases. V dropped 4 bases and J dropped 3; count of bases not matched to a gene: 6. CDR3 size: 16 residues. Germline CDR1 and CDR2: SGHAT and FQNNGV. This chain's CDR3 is CASSWTRDRGGNTIYF. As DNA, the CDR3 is TGTGCCAGCAGCTGGACCCGGGACAGGGGTGGAAACACCATATATTTT.

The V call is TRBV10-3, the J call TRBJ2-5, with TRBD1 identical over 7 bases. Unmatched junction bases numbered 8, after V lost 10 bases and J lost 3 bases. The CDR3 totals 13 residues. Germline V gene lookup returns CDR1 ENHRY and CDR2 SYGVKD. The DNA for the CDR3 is TGTGCCACCACGCCCGGGACAGAAGAGACCCAGTACTTC. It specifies CATTPGTEETQYF.

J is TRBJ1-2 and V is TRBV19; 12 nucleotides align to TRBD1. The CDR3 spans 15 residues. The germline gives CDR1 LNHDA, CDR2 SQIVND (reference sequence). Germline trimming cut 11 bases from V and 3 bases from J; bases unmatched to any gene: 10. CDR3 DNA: TGTGCCTCGTCGGGACAGGGGGCGAAATACTATGGCTACACCTTC. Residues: CASSGQGAKYYGYTF.

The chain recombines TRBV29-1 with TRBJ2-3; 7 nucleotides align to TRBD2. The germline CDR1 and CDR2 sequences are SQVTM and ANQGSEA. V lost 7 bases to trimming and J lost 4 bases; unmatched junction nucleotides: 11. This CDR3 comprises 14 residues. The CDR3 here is CSARTRGLADTQYF. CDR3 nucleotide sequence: TGCAGCGCTCGGACTAGAGGGCTCGCAGATACGCAGTATTTT.

Here the CDR3 DNA reads TGTGCCAGCAGGGACAGGGGCCCCTACAATGAGCAGTTCTTC. Its protein product is CASRDRGPYNEQFF. The chain links TRBV6-1 to TRBJ2-1; 9 bases fit TRBD1. The ends lost 6 bases at V and 2 bases at J; junction bases unmatched: 2. This CDR3 spans 14 amino acids. Germline V gene lookup returns CDR1 MNHNS and CDR2 SASEGT.

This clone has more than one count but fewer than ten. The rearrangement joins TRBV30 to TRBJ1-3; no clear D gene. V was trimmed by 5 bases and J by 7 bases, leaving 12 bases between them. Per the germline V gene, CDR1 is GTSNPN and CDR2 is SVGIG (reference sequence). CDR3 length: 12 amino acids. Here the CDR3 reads CAWSASTNTIYF. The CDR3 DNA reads TGTGCCTGGTCAGCCTCAACGAACACCATATATTTT.

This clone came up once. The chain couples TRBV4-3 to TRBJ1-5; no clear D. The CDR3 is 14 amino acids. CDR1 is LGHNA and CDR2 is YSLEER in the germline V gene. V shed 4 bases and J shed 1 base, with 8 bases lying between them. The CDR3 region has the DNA TGCGCCAGCAGCCCATACATCAGCAATCAGCCCCAGCATTTT. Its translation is CASSPYISNQPQHF.

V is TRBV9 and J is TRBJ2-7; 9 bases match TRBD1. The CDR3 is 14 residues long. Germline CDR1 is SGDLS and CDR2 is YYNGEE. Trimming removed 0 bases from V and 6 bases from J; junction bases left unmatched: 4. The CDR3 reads CASSVGDRAPEQYF. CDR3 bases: TGTGCCAGCAGCGTAGGGGACAGGGCCCCCGAGCAGTACTTC.

The CDR3 nucleotides are TGTGCCAGCAGCTTACGGTGGAATCAGCCCCAGCATTTT. Residues: CASSLRWNQPQHF. The chain uses TRBV7-6 and TRBJ1-5; D unresolved. The CDR3 has 13 residues. Germline V CDR1 and CDR2: SGHVS, FNYEAQ. Trimming took 2 bases from V and 4 from J, leaving 6 bases between them. The full variable domain, completed using reference TRBV7-6 and TRBJ1-5, is GAGVSQSPRYKVTKRGQDVALRCDPISGHVSLYWYRQALGQGPEFLTYFNYEAQQDKSGLPNDRFSAERPEGSISTLTIQRTEQRDSAMYRCASSLRWNQPQHFGDGTRLSIL.

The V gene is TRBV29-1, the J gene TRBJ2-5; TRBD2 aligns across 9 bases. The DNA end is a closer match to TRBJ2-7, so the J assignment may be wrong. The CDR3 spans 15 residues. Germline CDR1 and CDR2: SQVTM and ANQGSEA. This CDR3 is CSVDKLAGRFYEQYF. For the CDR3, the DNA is TGCAGCGTGGATAAGCTAGCGGGGAGATTCTACGAGCAGTACTTC.

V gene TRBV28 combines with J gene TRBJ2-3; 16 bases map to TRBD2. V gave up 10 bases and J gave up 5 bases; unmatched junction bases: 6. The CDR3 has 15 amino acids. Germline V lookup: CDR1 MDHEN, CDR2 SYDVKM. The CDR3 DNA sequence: TGTGCCATCGACGGGACTAGCGGGGGGGGAGATACGCAGTATTTT. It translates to CAIDGTSGGGDTQYF. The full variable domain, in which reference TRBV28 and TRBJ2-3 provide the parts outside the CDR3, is DVKVTQSSRYLVKRTGEKVFLECVQDMDHENMFWYRQDPGLGLRLIYFSYDVKMKEKGDIPEGYSVSREKKERFSLILESASTNQTSMYLCAIDGTSGGGDTQYFGPGTRLTVL.